The present T cell receptor (beta chain) was sequenced within a study of blood T cell repertoires in COVID-19 (dated by TCRdb to between 2020 and 2021). Regarding the complete study: Samples covering the acute and convalescent phases of COVID-19 were provided by collaborators in the United States, Italy and Spain. The prospective study material was composed of cDNA or gDNA derived from T cells, B-cell-depleted T cells, or PBMCs. Samples were obtained from the ongoing ImmuneRACE study (first 160 participants) and from some 1,300 subjects provided by 6 global collaborators. Where available, HLA class I and class II types were obtained from metadata supplied by the sample provider rather than from assay-based typing. Subjects who had been exposed to COVID-19, were actively infected with it, or had recovered from it provided the deeply sampled blood TCRbeta repertoires that made up the dataset. Sample metadata almost always included a de-identified subject ID, COVID-19 status, age in years and sex. The repertoires were made available in a free public database intended to serve as a resource for research on the immune response to SARS-CoV-2. The paper's findings and limits, for the study overall: Clinical and demographic metadata were provided uncurated, with the amount varying by source and participant.

Enrolling through a virtual design, the prospective study's participants ranged in age from about 18 to 89 years and lived across approximately 25 United States geographic areas. In the prospective study, participants were assigned to cohorts based on the clinical history participants reported in a screening survey and a study questionnaire. Recovered participants in ImmuneRACE Cohort 3 were defined by two consecutive negative NP/OP PCR tests, clearance by a healthcare professional, or resolution of symptoms. Each participant in the prospective study had whole blood, serum and a nasopharyngeal or oropharyngeal swab collected by mobile phlebotomists. Additional blood draws and questionnaires over an approximately 2-month period could optionally be provided by prospective study participants. Blood samples from the prospective study were shipped frozen or at room temperature prior to DNA extraction.

The germline V gene gives CDR1 as SGHAT and CDR2 as FQNNGV. A distance of 15 bases separates the germline ends of V and J, which lose 2 bases and 7 bases respectively. Including the terminal cysteine and phenylalanine, the CDR3 comprises 14 residues. This entry keeps only the CDR3 DNA: 42 bases, framed from base 1. Regarding this clone: No cognate antigen has been identified for it. Base qualities are missing; no much larger clone stands one base away.

TCRbeta CDR3 regions were amplified from genomic DNA by means of the immunoSEQ Assay, a bias-controlled multiplex PCR. The source study handled its data this way. The number of nucleated cells in each sample was estimated by amplification of reference gene primers within the assay. Sequence reads were collapsed and filtered to measure the absolute abundance of every unique TCRbeta CDR3 rearrangement. For each sample, productive Simpson clonality was calculated as the square root of Simpson's diversity index across productive rearrangements. Imported from immuneACCESS, the table was reduced by TCRdb to in-frame sequences with V and J called. These copies leave out some clones; in studies compared against another copy, an unresolved V gene accounts for under half, and the cause of the remainder is not known. V and J calls and clone size follow that table, whereas D and trimming were derived from the DNA. This sample lists 250,000 to 350,000 clones; about 92% were detected once. The ten largest clones represent roughly 18% of the sample.

Sequenced sample: PBMCs or T cells enriched from blood (not recorded which). The sequence is built from TRBV11-2 and TRBJ2-7; there is no confident call for the D gene. The sequence was collected from a woman younger than 45 who had recovered from COVID-19. The CDR3 is CASSLRVGRREQYF. The bases read TGTGCCAGCAGCTTACGGGTAGGCCGAAGGGAGCAGTACTTC. Reference TRBV11-2 and TRBJ2-7 proteins supply the regions before and after the CDR3; the full variable domain is: EAGVAQSPRYKIIEKRQSVAFWCNPISGHATLYWYQQILGQGPKLLIQFQNNGVVDDSQLPKDRFSAERLKGVDSTLKIQPAKLEDSAVYLCASSLRVGRREQYFGPGTRLTVT.